These 30 T cell receptor beta chains came from one sample sequenced in a study of blood T cell repertoires in COVID-19. This table comes from immunoSEQ multiplex PCR, and its TCRdb copy is limited to in-frame clones, with some not included. The repertoire holds some 250,000 clones, with more than 70% as singletons. The sequenced sample was peripheral blood. Receptors were obtained from a man aged 35 to 55 with active or convalescent COVID-19.

This rearrangement joins TRBV7-6 to TRBJ1-4; tentatively, D is TRBD1 (5 bases). CDR1 is SGHVS and CDR2 is FNYEAQ in the germline V gene. V lost 6 bases to trimming and J lost 6 bases, with 20 bases between them. CDR3 length equals 16 residues. The CDR3 bases are TGTGCCAGCAGTCGCGAAGGAGGGGCTTGGGATGAAAAACTGTTTTTT. This encodes CASSREGGAWDEKLFF.

The CDR3 spells CASSPREGVRTEAFF. CDR3 sequence (DNA): TGTGCCAGCAGCCCCCGGGAGGGCGTAAGGACTGAAGCTTTCTTT. This chain joins TRBV11-3 and TRBJ1-1, with D uncertain. V was trimmed by 5 bases and J by 5 bases, leaving 18 bases between them. Germline-derived CDR1 and CDR2 are SGHNT and YENEEA. The CDR3 sequence is 15 residues long.

Only a few counts were recorded for this clone. This chain uses TRBV7-9 with TRBJ1-1; 11 bases line up with TRBD1. V lost 4 bases, J lost 4 bases, and 5 bases stayed unmatched. Germline loops: CDR1 SEHNR, CDR2 FQNEAQ (reference sequence). The CDR3 loop spans 15 amino acids. In nucleotides, the CDR3 is TGTGCCAGCAGCTCGGACAGGGGGCTGGGCACTGAAGCTTTCTTT. Protein: CASSSDRGLGTEAFF.

This rearrangement joins TRBV5-6 to TRBJ2-7; 7 positions match TRBD1. This CDR3 is built from 14 residues. Looked up from germline, CDR1 is SGHDT and CDR2 is YYEEEE. V lost 5 bases and J lost 3; bases outside the gene matches: 8. The CDR3 DNA reads TGTGCCAGCAGGGAATTAGGGACAGTCTACGAGCAGTACTTC. It encodes CASRELGTVYEQYF.

The chain joins TRBV21-1 to TRBJ1-6; the D call in the table, TRBD1, was not verified against the DNA. TRBV21-1 is a pseudogene segment. The CDR3 is 16 amino acids. The DNA of the CDR3 is TGTGCCAGCAGCAACTTACGGGACAGAACATACTCACCCCTCCACTTT. The encoded protein is CASSNLRDRTYSPLHF.

V is TRBV9 and J is TRBJ2-2, with 9 bases that match TRBD2. Losses at the gene ends were 0 bases for V and 5 bases for J; bases not matched to a gene: 8. Germline V lookup: CDR1 SGDLS, CDR2 YYNGEE. The CDR3 runs 17 residues. CDR3 DNA: TGTGCCAGCAGCGTAGGGATAATAGCGGGAGAAACCGGGGAGCTGTTTTTT. This codes for CASSVGIIAGETGELFF.

The V and J genes are TRBV10-3 and TRBJ1-5; TRBD1 matches at 10 bases. The CDR3 is made up of 16 amino acids. V was clipped by 6 bases and J by 3 bases; unmatched bases: 8. Germline assignment: CDR1 ENHRY and CDR2 SYGVKD. The CDR3 protein is CAISRQGADNNQPQHF. The CDR3 bases are TGTGCCATCAGCAGACAGGGGGCAGATAACAATCAGCCCCAGCATTTT.

The chain employs TRBV19 and TRBJ2-1, with a possible D match to TRBD2 (5 bases). Per germline, CDR1 LNHDA and CDR2 SQIVND (reference sequence). The CDR3 has 14 amino acids. With 0 bases removed from V and 7 bases from J, the gap between germline ends came to 10 bases. CDR3 nucleotides: TGTGCCAGTAGTATAGATCTTGGCGGGAATGAGCAGTTCTTC. Its protein product is CASSIDLGGNEQFF.

The chain is built from TRBV3-1 (or the pseudogene TRBV3-2) and TRBJ2-7, with 13 bases aligning to TRBD2. Germline lookup yields CDR1 LGHDT and CDR2 YNNKEL (reference sequence). The CDR3 has 15 residues. V shed 3 bases, J shed 1 base, and the junction held 0 bases outside the gene matches. The CDR3 bases are TGTGCCAGCAGCCAGGGACTAGCGGGGTCCTACGAGCAGTACTTC. It codes for CASSQGLAGSYEQYF.

The J gene is TRBJ1-3, the V gene TRBV19; 8 nucleotides agree with TRBD1. The CDR3 loop spans 17 amino acids. Losses at the gene ends were 3 bases for V and 2 bases for J; bases not matched to a gene: 9. Germline V gene lookup returns CDR1 LNHDA and CDR2 SQIVND (reference sequence). The CDR3 is CASSIGGQGAAGNTIYF. CDR3 sequence (DNA): TGTGCCAGTAGTATTGGGGGGCAGGGGGCCGCTGGAAACACCATATATTTT.

This clone was observed a single time. The V and J genes are TRBV25-1 and TRBJ2-2, with 12 nucleotides matching TRBD2. Germline lookup yields CDR1 MGHDK and CDR2 SYGVNS. The CDR3 covers 15 residues. J lost 2 bases, V lost 8 bases, and 3 bases had no gene match. This chain's CDR3 is CASLTSGSNTGELFF. CDR3 coding DNA: TGTGCCAGCTTGACTAGCGGGAGCAACACCGGGGAGCTGTTTTTT.

In its sample, this clone was seen once. The gene calls are TRBV6-6 and TRBJ1-5; tentative D call: TRBD1 (5 bases). CDR3 length: 15 amino acids. Germline CDR1 and CDR2: MNHNY and SVGAGI (reference sequence). Trimming removed 0 bases at V and 3 bases at J, with 9 bases between. The DNA for the CDR3 is TGTGCCAGCAGTTACTCGAGACAGACCAATCAGCCCCAGCATTTT. Protein product: CASSYSRQTNQPQHF.

The rearrangement joins TRBV11-3 to TRBJ2-3, with 11 positions matching TRBD2. The CDR3 runs 16 residues. V was clipped by 4 bases and J by 2 bases; unmatched bases: 5. Germline V gene sequence: CDR1 SGHNT, CDR2 YENEEA. CDR3 in amino acids: CASSSLAGAHTDTQYF. The CDR3 DNA is TGTGCCAGCAGCTCACTAGCGGGGGCGCACACAGATACGCAGTATTTT. Full variable domain (rest looked up from reference TRBV11-3 and TRBJ2-3): EAGVVQSPRYKIIEKKQPVAFWCNPISGHNTLYWYLQNLGQGPELLIRYENEEAVDDSQLPKDRFSAERLKGVDSTLKIQPAELGDSAVYLCASSSLAGAHTDTQYFGPGTRLTVL.

This clone was observed a handful of times. The V call is TRBV6-6, the J call TRBJ2-1, with a weak D call TRBD2 (6 bases). The CDR3 has 15 amino acids. Per germline, CDR1 MNHNY and CDR2 SVGAGI (reference sequence). V was shortened by 3 bases and J by 6 bases, with 15 bases between the two germline ends. CDR3 nucleotide sequence: TGTGCCAGCAGTTATCCGGCGGGACCTTCCAATGAGCAGTTCTTC. It codes for CASSYPAGPSNEQFF.

The J gene is TRBJ1-1, the V gene TRBV11-3; D may be TRBD1 (6 bases). Per the germline V gene, CDR1 is SGHNT and CDR2 is YENEEA. Trimming left V 6 bases short and J 4 bases short, with 18 bases between. The CDR3 covers 15 residues. CDR3 sequence reads: CASRNTGMGRTEAFF. The CDR3 DNA reads TGTGCCAGCAGAAATACAGGGATGGGTCGCACTGAAGCTTTCTTT.

The chain has TRBV14 and TRBJ1-2; 8 bases are a match to TRBD1. The CDR3 totals 13 residues. Losses at the gene ends were 4 bases for V and 4 bases for J; bases not matched to a gene: 2. Germline CDR1 and CDR2: SGHDN and FVKESK. CDR3 sequence: CASSLGQAYGYTF. Written as DNA, the CDR3 is TGTGCCAGCAGCCTGGGACAGGCCTATGGCTACACCTTC.

The chain has TRBV11-2 and TRBJ2-1, with 10 bases that match TRBD2. Per germline, CDR1 SGHAT and CDR2 FQNNGV. After removal of 4 bases from V and 6 bases from J, the junction contained 6 bases not matched to a gene. This CDR3 comprises 15 residues. The CDR3 here is CASSSPLAGVNEQFF. CDR3 sequence (DNA): TGTGCCAGCAGCTCCCCTCTAGCGGGAGTCAATGAGCAGTTCTTC.

The rearrangement links TRBV18 to TRBJ1-1; TRBD1 aligns across 7 bases. This CDR3 contains 12 residues. V trimming: 4 bases; J trimming: 7 bases; junction bases outside the gene matches: 3. The germline gives CDR1 KGHSH, CDR2 LQKENI. The CDR3 region is CASSLDRDEAFF. CDR3 nucleotide sequence: TGTGCCAGCTCACTCGACAGGGATGAAGCTTTCTTT.

This clone has only one observation. The gene calls are TRBV6-5 and TRBJ1-2; no clear D gene. The CDR3 is 12 amino acids. Germline V gives CDR1 MNHEY, CDR2 SVGAGI. Between the trimmed V and J ends, which lost 7 bases and 6 bases, there was a span of 12 bases. The CDR3 DNA is TGTGCCAGCACCCGGGGAGGGAATGGCTACACCTTC. This codes for CASTRGGNGYTF.

The V gene is TRBV30, the J gene TRBJ2-1, with D possibly TRBD2 on 6 matching bases. The ends were cut back, 0 bases at V and 8 bases at J, with 8 bases in the middle. The germline V gene encodes CDR1 GTSNPN and CDR2 SVGIG (reference sequence). The CDR3 covers 12 residues. The CDR3 DNA sequence: TGTGCCTGGAGTGTGGCGGGGTATGAGCAGTTCTTC. It specifies CAWSVAGYEQFF.

The chain uses TRBV2 and TRBJ2-3; D is undetermined. The germline V gene has CDR1 SNHLY and CDR2 FYNNEI. V dropped 1 base and J dropped 2 bases, with 10 bases sitting between them. The CDR3 is 15 amino acids. The CDR3: CASSEGSHPTDTQYF. The CDR3, as DNA: TGTGCCAGCAGTGAAGGTAGCCACCCCACAGATACGCAGTATTTT.

The chain uses TRBV10-1 and TRBJ1-5, with a weak D call TRBD1 (5 bases). This CDR3 region has 13 residues. V lost 7 bases, J lost 3 bases, and 10 bases lay in between. The V gene's germline CDR1 is WNHNN and CDR2 SYGVQD (reference sequence). The CDR3 is CASMGGTNQPQHF. Written as DNA, the CDR3 is TGCGCCAGCATGGGGGGGACCAATCAGCCCCAGCATTTT.

Of note for this clone: One end of the junction varies from germline; a read error may be responsible. The CDR3 DNA sequence: TGCGCCAGCAGCTTAACAGGGAGCAGTCAGCCCCAGCATTTT. Protein product: CASSLTGSSQPQHF. The V call is TRBV5-1, the J call TRBJ1-5, with a possible D match to TRBD1 (6 bases). Per the germline V gene, CDR1 is SGHRS and CDR2 is YFSETQ. This CDR3 is 14 amino acids long.

This clone was seen only once. The chain carries TRBV27 and TRBJ1-6, with TRBD1 matching 8 bases. Per the germline V gene, CDR1 is MNHEY and CDR2 is SMNVEV (reference sequence). V gave up 6 bases and J gave up 7 bases; unmatched junction bases: 8. There are 15 residues in the CDR3. The CDR3 loop is CASSLGQGGNSPLHF. In nucleotides, the CDR3 is TGTGCCAGCAGCCTAGGACAGGGCGGGAATTCACCCCTCCACTTT.

This clone was counted once. The chain uses TRBV5-6 and TRBJ1-2, with TRBD1 matching 7 bases. Looked up from germline, CDR1 is SGHDT and CDR2 is YYEEEE. The CDR3 runs to 13 residues. Trimming cost V 1 base and J 8 bases; bases outside gene matches: 5. CDR3 DNA sequence: TGTGCCAGCAGCTTGAAGGGGGCGAGGGGCTACACCTTC. Translation: CASSLKGARGYTF.

The chain uses TRBV7-9 and TRBJ1-3, with 8 bases fitting TRBD1. The CDR3 is made up of 16 amino acids. CDR1 is SEHNR, CDR2 FQNEAQ, per germline (reference sequence). Trimming removed 5 bases from V and 4 bases from J; junction bases left unmatched: 10. CDR3 DNA sequence: TGTGCCAGCAGCCGCGGAACCGGACAGGGAGGAAACACCATATATTTT. Amino acid sequence: CASSRGTGQGGNTIYF.

The chain couples TRBV29-1 to TRBJ1-1; D may be TRBD1 (5 bases). This CDR3 is built from 10 residues. Between the trimmed V and J ends, which lost 7 bases and 7 bases, there was a span of 10 bases. The germline V gene has CDR1 SQVTM and CDR2 ANQGSEA. The CDR3 region is CSGGENEAFF. In nucleotides, the CDR3 is TGCAGCGGGGGGGAGAATGAAGCTTTCTTT.

The rearrangement joins TRBV28 to TRBJ2-7; a weak D match, TRBD1 (5 bases). Germline V gene data show CDR1 as MDHEN and CDR2 as SYDVKM. The CDR3 extends over 13 amino acids. Trimming shortened V by 8 bases and J by 2 bases, and 13 bases separated the two germline ends. The CDR3 bases are TGTGCCAGCTCGACCGGACAAACCTACGAGCAGTACTTC. Translating it yields CASSTGQTYEQYF.

The chain employs TRBV6-5 and TRBJ1-1; no reliable D call. Germline CDR1 reads MNHEY; CDR2 reads SVGAGI. The V gene lost 6 bases and the J gene lost 3 bases, with 8 bases spanning the gap. CDR3 length: 12 amino acids. CDR3 amino acids: CASRGVDTEAFF. The CDR3 DNA follows: TGTGCCAGCAGGGGAGTAGACACTGAAGCTTTCTTT.

The chain employs TRBV27 and TRBJ1-2; D might be TRBD1 (6 bases). The germline CDR1 and CDR2 sequences are MNHEY and SMNVEV (reference sequence). This CDR3 spans 16 amino acids. V was cut by 0 bases and J by 8 bases, with 19 bases left in between. Written as DNA, the CDR3 is TGTGCCAGCAGTTTATCGGCCAGGGGTCGGCAGGGCGGCTACACCTTC. This gives the protein CASSLSARGRQGGYTF.